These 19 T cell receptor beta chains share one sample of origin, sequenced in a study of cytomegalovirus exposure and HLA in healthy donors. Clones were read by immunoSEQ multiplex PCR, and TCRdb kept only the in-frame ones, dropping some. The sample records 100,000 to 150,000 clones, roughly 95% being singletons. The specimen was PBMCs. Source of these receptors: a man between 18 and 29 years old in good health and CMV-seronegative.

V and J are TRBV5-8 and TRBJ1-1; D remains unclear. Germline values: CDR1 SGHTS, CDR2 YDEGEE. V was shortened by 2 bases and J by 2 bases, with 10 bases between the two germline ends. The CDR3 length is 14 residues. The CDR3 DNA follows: TGTGCCAGCAGCTTAGAGGGCTTCAACACTGAAGCTTTCTTT. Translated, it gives CASSLEGFNTEAFF.

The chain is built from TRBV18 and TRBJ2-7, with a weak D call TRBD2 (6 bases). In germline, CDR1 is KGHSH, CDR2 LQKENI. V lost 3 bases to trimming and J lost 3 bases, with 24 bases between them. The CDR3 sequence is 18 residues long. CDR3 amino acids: CASSPLGGLAREGYEQYF. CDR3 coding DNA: TGTGCCAGCTCACCCCTCGGTGGGCTAGCGAGAGAGGGCTACGAGCAGTACTTC.

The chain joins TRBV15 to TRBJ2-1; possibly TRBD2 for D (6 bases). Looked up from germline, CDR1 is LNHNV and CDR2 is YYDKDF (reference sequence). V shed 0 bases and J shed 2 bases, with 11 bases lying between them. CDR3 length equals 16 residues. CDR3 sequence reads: CATSREGGAPYNEQFF. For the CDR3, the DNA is TGTGCCACCAGCAGAGAAGGAGGGGCCCCCTACAATGAGCAGTTCTTC.

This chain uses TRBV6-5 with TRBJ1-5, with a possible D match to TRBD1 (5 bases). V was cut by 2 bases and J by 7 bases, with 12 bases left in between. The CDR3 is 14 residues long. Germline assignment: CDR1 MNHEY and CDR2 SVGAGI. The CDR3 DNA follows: TGTGCCAGCAGTTACACACAGGTTGACCAGCCCCAGCATTTT. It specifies CASSYTQVDQPQHF.

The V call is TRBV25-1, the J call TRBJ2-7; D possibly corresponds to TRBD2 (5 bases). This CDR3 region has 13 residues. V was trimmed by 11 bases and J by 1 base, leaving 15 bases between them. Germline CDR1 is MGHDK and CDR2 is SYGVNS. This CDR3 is CASRVRDSYEQYF. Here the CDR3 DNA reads TGTGCCTCTAGAGTCCGGGATTCCTACGAGCAGTACTTC.

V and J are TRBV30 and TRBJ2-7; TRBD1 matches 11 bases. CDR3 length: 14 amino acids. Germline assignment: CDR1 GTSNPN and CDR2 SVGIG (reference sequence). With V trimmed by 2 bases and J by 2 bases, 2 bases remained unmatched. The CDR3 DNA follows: TGTGCCTGGAGTAGGGGACAGGGGGCCTACGAGCAGTACTTC. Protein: CAWSRGQGAYEQYF.

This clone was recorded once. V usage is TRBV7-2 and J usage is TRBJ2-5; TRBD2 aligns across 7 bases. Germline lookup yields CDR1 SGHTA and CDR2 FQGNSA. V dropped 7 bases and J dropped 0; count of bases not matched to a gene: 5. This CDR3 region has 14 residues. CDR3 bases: TGTGCCAGCAAATTCGGACTAGACCAAGAGACCCAGTACTTC. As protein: CASKFGLDQETQYF.

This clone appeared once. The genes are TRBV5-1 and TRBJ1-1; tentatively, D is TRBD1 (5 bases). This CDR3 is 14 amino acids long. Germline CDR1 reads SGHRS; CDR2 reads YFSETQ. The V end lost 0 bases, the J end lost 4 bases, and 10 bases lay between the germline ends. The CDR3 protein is CASSLGGQLTEAFF. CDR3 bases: TGCGCCAGCAGCTTGGGGGGCCAGCTCACTGAAGCTTTCTTT.

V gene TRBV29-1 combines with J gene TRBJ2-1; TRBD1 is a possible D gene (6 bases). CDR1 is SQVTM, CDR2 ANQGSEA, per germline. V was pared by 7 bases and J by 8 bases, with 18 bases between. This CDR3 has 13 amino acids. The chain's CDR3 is CSATGQSFDEQFF. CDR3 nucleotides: TGCAGCGCCACCGGACAGTCTTTCGATGAGCAGTTCTTC.

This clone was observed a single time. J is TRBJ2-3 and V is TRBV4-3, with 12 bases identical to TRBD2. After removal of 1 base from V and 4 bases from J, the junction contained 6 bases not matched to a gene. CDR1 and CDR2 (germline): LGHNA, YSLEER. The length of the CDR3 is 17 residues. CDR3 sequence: CASSQVMTSGRADTQYF. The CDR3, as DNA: TGCGCCAGCAGCCAAGTTATGACTAGCGGGAGAGCAGATACGCAGTATTTT.

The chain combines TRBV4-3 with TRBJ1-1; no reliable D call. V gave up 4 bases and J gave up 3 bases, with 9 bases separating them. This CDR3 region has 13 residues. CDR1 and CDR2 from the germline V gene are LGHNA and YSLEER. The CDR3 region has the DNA TGCGCCAGCAGCCTAAGACACGACACTGAAGCTTTCTTT. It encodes CASSLRHDTEAFF.

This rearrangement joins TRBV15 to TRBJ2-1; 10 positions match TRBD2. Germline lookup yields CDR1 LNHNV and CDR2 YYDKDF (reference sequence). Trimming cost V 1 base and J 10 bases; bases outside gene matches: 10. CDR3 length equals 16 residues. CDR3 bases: TGTGCCACCAGCAGAGTAGGAGCGGGAGGGGATTGGGAGCAGTTCTTC. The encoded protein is CATSRVGAGGDWEQFF.

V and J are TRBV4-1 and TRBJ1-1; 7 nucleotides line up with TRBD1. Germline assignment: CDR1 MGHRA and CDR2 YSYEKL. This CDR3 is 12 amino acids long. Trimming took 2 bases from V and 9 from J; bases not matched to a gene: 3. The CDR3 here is CASSQRDSKAFF. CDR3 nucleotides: TGCGCCAGCAGCCAAAGGGACAGTAAAGCTTTCTTT.

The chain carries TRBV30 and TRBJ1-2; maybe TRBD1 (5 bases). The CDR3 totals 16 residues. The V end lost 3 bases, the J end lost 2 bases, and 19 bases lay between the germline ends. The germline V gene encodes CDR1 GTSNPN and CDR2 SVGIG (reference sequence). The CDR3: CAWRHGGVLRNYGYTF. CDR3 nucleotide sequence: TGTGCCTGGAGGCATGGGGGGGTGCTGAGAAACTATGGCTACACCTTC.

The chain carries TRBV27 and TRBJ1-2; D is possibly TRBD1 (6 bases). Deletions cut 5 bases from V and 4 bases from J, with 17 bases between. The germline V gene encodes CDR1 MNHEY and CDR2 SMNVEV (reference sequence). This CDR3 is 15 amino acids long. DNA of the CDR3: TGTGCCAGCAGTGCTAGTGACAGGTGGATCTATGGCTACACCTTC. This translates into CASSASDRWIYGYTF.

The CDR3 spells CASRVIPGQGPETQYF. DNA for the CDR3: TGTGCCAGCAGGGTTATACCGGGACAGGGACCGGAGACCCAGTACTTC. The chain couples TRBV7-9 to TRBJ2-5, with TRBD1 identical over 9 bases. Germline CDR1 reads SEHNR; CDR2 reads FQNEAQ (reference sequence). This CDR3 contains 16 residues. The V and J ends lost 6 bases and 5 bases, in that order; junction bases with no gene match: 13.

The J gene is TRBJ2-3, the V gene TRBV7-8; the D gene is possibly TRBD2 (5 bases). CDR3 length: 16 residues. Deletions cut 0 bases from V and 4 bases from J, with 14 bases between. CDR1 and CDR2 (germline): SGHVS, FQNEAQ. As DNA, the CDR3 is TGTGCCAGCAGCTTAGCGCGGGCCCCGTTCCCAGATACGCAGTATTTT. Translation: CASSLARAPFPDTQYF.

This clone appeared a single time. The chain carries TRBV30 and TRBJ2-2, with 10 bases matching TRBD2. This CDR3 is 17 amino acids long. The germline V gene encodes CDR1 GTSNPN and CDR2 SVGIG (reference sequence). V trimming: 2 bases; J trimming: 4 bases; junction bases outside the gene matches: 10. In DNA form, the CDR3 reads TGTGCCTGGAGTCCAACCCTAGCGGGAGTGAGCACCGGGGAGCTGTTTTTT. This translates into CAWSPTLAGVSTGELFF. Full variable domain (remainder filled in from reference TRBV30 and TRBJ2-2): SQTIHQWPATLVQPVGSPLSLECTVEGTSNPNLYWYRQAAGRGLQLLFYSVGIGQISSEVPQNLSASRPQDRQFILSSKKLLLSDSGFYLCAWSPTLAGVSTGELFFGEGSRLTVL.

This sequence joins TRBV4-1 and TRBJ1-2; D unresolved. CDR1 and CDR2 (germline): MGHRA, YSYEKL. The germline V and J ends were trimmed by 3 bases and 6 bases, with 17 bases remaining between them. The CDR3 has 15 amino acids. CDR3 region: CASSHPPRPQDGYTF. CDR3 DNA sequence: TGCGCCAGCAGCCACCCGCCTCGACCCCAGGATGGCTACACCTTC.